A single sample gave rise to the 24 T cell receptor beta chains below, sequenced in a study of T-cell reconstitution after alpha-beta-depleted transplantation in children. Preparation of the TCRbeta library used unique molecular identifiers. In TCRdb, the PCR reads were re-called with MiXCR into one record per CDR3 protein. This table has roughly 570,000 distinct CDR3 sequences, 27% appearing once. The sequencing here drew on PBMCs, taken before TCRalphabeta/CD19-depleted stem cell transplant. Receptors originate from a boy in the first two years of life with Wiskott-Aldrich syndrome, due to receive a stem cell transplant.

The chain combines TRBV5-1 with TRBJ2-4; either TRBD1 or TRBD2 may supply D (5 bases each). The CDR3 has 21 amino acids. Per the germline V gene, CDR1 is SGHRS and CDR2 is YFSETQ. The V end was cut by 2 bases, the J end by 0 bases, with 27 bases between. CDR3: CASSFSPREKTSGLAKNIQYF. CDR3 sequence (DNA): TGCGCCAGCAGCTTTTCCCCCAGGGAGAAGACCTCTGGGCTAGCCAAAAACATTCAGTACTTC.

The J gene is TRBJ1-2, the V gene TRBV20-1; 10 nucleotides align to TRBD1. The CDR3 totals 13 residues. V lost 6 bases, J lost 8 bases, and 9 bases stayed unmatched. Germline assignment: CDR1 DFQATT and CDR2 SNEGSKA (reference sequence). CDR3 nucleotides: TGCAGTGCGAGGGACAGGGGAATATTAGGCTACACCTTC. It specifies CSARDRGILGYTF.

This chain uses TRBV5-1 with TRBJ2-7, with TRBD2 identical over 8 bases. The CDR3 contains 16 residues. J was trimmed by 2 bases and V by 4 bases; bases with no gene match: 11. Looked up from germline, CDR1 is SGHRS and CDR2 is YFSETQ. The chain's CDR3 is CASSLELAVQTYEQYF. DNA of the CDR3: TGCGCCAGCAGCCTGGAACTAGCGGTACAGACCTACGAGCAGTACTTC. The variable domain in full, completed from reference TRBV5-1 and TRBJ2-7, reads KAGVTQTPRYLIKTRGQQVTLSCSPISGHRSVSWYQQTPGQGLQFLFEYFSETQRNKGNFPGRFSGRQFSNSRSEMNVSTLELGDSALYLCASSLELAVQTYEQYFGPGTRLTVT.

This clonotype was counted between two and nine times. The J gene is TRBJ1-1, the V gene TRBV20-1; 8 nucleotides agree with TRBD1. The CDR3 contains 15 residues. The trim removed 6 bases at V and 0 bases at J, leaving 9 bases unmatched. The germline V gene encodes CDR1 DFQATT and CDR2 SNEGSKA (reference sequence). CDR3 loop: CSARWTGRMNTEAFF. Here the CDR3 DNA reads TGCAGTGCCCGGTGGACAGGGAGAATGAACACTGAAGCTTTCTTT.

The V and J genes are TRBV28 and TRBJ2-5; 8 positions match TRBD2. The V gene end was trimmed by 2 bases and the J gene end by 6 bases; junction bases not matched to a gene: 5. The CDR3 extends over 14 amino acids. Looked up from germline, CDR1 is MDHEN and CDR2 is SYDVKM. For the CDR3, the DNA is TGTGCCAGCAGTTTAGAAGCGGGAGATCAGACCCAGTACTTC. Its protein product is CASSLEAGDQTQYF.

This clonotype was found a few times. The V gene is TRBV10-3, the J gene TRBJ1-5; TRBD1 aligns across 8 bases. The length of the CDR3 is 15 residues. The germline V gene encodes CDR1 ENHRY and CDR2 SYGVKD. V was pared by 8 bases and J by 2 bases, with 8 bases of the junction left unmatched. The CDR3 here is CAISDRGGGNQPQHF. CDR3 bases: TGTGCCATCTCCGACAGGGGAGGAGGCAATCAGCCCCAGCATTTT.

This clonotype was observed a few times. The chain uses TRBV5-6 and TRBJ2-1, with 8 bases lining up with TRBD2. Per the germline V gene, CDR1 is SGHDT and CDR2 is YYEEEE. The CDR3 runs 15 residues. J lost 3 bases, V lost 4 bases, and 6 bases had no gene match. This CDR3 is CASSGGLVGYNEQFF. The CDR3, as DNA: TGTGCCAGCAGCGGGGGACTAGTGGGCTACAATGAGCAGTTCTTC.

The chain recombines TRBV5-1 with TRBJ2-2; D is possibly TRBD1 (6 bases). The CDR3 has 16 residues. CDR1 is SGHRS and CDR2 is YFSETQ in the germline V gene. V was pared by 4 bases and J by 1 base, with 14 bases between. The CDR3 reads CASSTRGQKNTGELFF. The CDR3 coding sequence is TGCGCCAGCAGCACCAGGGGCCAGAAGAACACCGGGGAGCTGTTTTTT.

With respect to this clonotype: The junction shows a germline mismatch at one end, possibly a read error. The V gene is TRBV7-9, the J gene TRBJ1-4, with unresolved D. This CDR3 contains 15 residues. The germline CDR1 and CDR2 sequences are SEHNR and FQNEAQ (reference sequence). The DNA for the CDR3 is TGTGCCAGCAGCCTCTTCACGACGTCTAATGAAAAACTTTTTTTT. Encoded protein: CASSLFTTSNEKLFF.

The chain links TRBV21-1 to TRBJ2-2; TRBD2, as called in the table, went unchecked against the DNA. TRBV21-1 is listed as a pseudogene. CDR3 length equals 13 residues. The DNA of the CDR3 is TGTGCCAGGGTAGCGGGAGAGGTCGGGGAGCTGTTTTTT. As protein: CARVAGEVGELFF.

This clonotype was detected only a few times. The chain carries TRBV28 and TRBJ2-1; 10 bases agree with TRBD2. Losses at the gene ends were 5 bases for V and 2 bases for J; bases not matched to a gene: 3. This CDR3 has 15 amino acids. CDR1 MDHEN and CDR2 SYDVKM come from the germline V gene. The CDR3 DNA follows: TGTGCCAGCAGTGTACTAGCGGGGACCTACAATGAGCAGTTCTTC. It encodes CASSVLAGTYNEQFF.

This clonotype was detected only a few times. One junction end disagrees with the germline gene, perhaps due to a read error. The chain combines TRBV12-3 or TRBV12-4 with TRBJ2-1; 8 positions match TRBD1. This CDR3 comprises 13 residues. CDR3 residues: CASRGGQGNDQFF. The CDR3 region has the DNA TGTGCCAGCAGAGGCGGACAGGGCAATGACCAGTTCTTC.

This clonotype was counted a few times. The chain uses TRBV19 and TRBJ2-5; TRBD1 or TRBD2 may be the D gene (5 bases each). The CDR3 has 17 amino acids. Germline V CDR1 and CDR2: LNHDA, SQIVND (reference sequence). V lost 5 bases and J lost 3, with 22 bases in between. The CDR3 here is CASSLGQMGMGEETQYF. The CDR3, as DNA: TGTGCCAGTAGTCTGGGTCAGATGGGGATGGGGGAAGAGACCCAGTACTTC.

Points on this clonotype: One end of the junction does not line up with germline, which may come from a read error. V gene TRBV5-1 combines with J gene TRBJ2-5, with 8 bases identical to TRBD1. Germline V gene sequence: CDR1 SGHRS, CDR2 YFSETQ. The CDR3 is made up of 13 amino acids. This chain's CDR3 is CATSDREMETQCF. Written as DNA, the CDR3 is TGCGCCACCTCGGACAGGGAGATGGAGACCCAGTGCTTC.

V and J are TRBV20-1 and TRBJ2-4, with 13 bases identical to TRBD2. Losses at the gene ends were 5 bases for V and 2 bases for J; bases not matched to a gene: 9. Germline CDR1 and CDR2: DFQATT and SNEGSKA (reference sequence). The CDR3 totals 17 residues. The CDR3 DNA follows: TGCAGTGCTCAGAGACTAGCGGGAGGTTTGCCCAAAAACATTCAGTACTTC. Protein product: CSAQRLAGGLPKNIQYF.

This clonotype turned up a few times. The chain carries TRBV5-5 and TRBJ2-1; 7 nucleotides line up with TRBD1. The CDR3 runs 16 residues. Trimming took 0 bases from V and 7 from J; bases not matched to a gene: 10. In germline, CDR1 is SGHKS, CDR2 YYEKEE (reference sequence). For the CDR3, the DNA is TGTGCCAGCAGCTTGGGGAATCGGGACAGTAGGAATGAGCAGTTCTTC. Amino acids: CASSLGNRDSRNEQFF.

To note about this clonotype: A junction end diverges from the germline sequence, so it may reflect a read error. The V call is TRBV5-1, the J call TRBJ2-1; D is uncertain. The V gene's germline CDR1 is SGHRS and CDR2 YFSETQ. CDR3 size: 12 residues. The CDR3 loop is CASRVSHNEQFF. For the CDR3, the DNA is TGCGCCAGCAGAGTCTCCCACAATGAGCAGTTCTTC.

This clonotype was observed a few times. The chain recombines TRBV27 with TRBJ1-3; D is undetermined. The CDR3 sequence is 14 residues long. Germline V lookup: CDR1 MNHEY, CDR2 SMNVEV (reference sequence). Trimming shortened V by 3 bases and J by 4 bases, and 10 bases separated the two germline ends. The CDR3 sequence is CASSLLAGGNTIYF. CDR3 nucleotide sequence: TGTGCCAGCAGTTTGCTGGCCGGGGGAAACACCATATATTTT.

This clonotype has a handful of counts. The chain is built from TRBV7-9 and TRBJ1-1, with D hard to call. The CDR3 runs to 13 residues. From germline, CDR1 is SEHNR and CDR2 FQNEAQ (reference sequence). V lost 6 bases, J lost 0 bases, and 8 bases lay in between. CDR3 nucleotides: TGTGCCAGCAGTGCGACGGTGAACACTGAAGCTTTCTTT. Protein product: CASSATVNTEAFF.

The V call is TRBV11-1, the J call TRBJ2-7; 13 positions agree with TRBD2. J gave up 2 bases and V 4 bases, and 11 bases lay outside the gene matches. CDR3 size: 18 residues. The germline V gene encodes CDR1 SGHAT and CDR2 FQDESV (reference sequence). CDR3 loop: CASSSTSGRELAAYEQYF. In DNA, the CDR3 is TGTGCCAGCAGCTCTACTAGCGGGAGGGAGCTGGCGGCCTACGAGCAGTACTTC.

This chain joins TRBV12-3 or TRBV12-4 and TRBJ1-1; D is undetermined. The CDR3 is 11 residues long. V was shortened by 3 bases and J by 8 bases, with 7 bases between the two germline ends. The CDR3 nucleotides read TGTGCCAGCAGTTTTCGGAAAGAAGCTTTCTTT. Translation: CASSFRKEAFF.

J is TRBJ2-5 and V is TRBV5-1; D unresolved. V gave up 4 bases and J gave up 1 base, with 11 bases separating them. This CDR3 has 14 residues. Germline V gene data show CDR1 as SGHRS and CDR2 as YFSETQ. The CDR3, as DNA: TGCGCCAGCAGCGCCAGGTCCCCCCAAGAGACCCAGTACTTC. This codes for CASSARSPQETQYF.

J is TRBJ2-2 and V is TRBV20-1; 9 bases line up with TRBD1. The V gene's germline CDR1 is DFQATT and CDR2 SNEGSKA (reference sequence). Trimming cost V 6 bases and J 7 bases; bases outside gene matches: 12. The CDR3 is 15 amino acids. CDR3 coding DNA: TGCAGTGCCCTTGTACAGGGGGCATTTCACGGGGAGCTGTTTTTT. As protein: CSALVQGAFHGELFF.

The chain recombines TRBV10-3 with TRBJ1-2, with D hard to call. The V gene lost 2 bases and the J gene lost 7 bases, with 8 bases spanning the gap. CDR1 is ENHRY, CDR2 SYGVKD, per germline. The CDR3 extends over 12 amino acids. CDR3 coding DNA: TGTGCCATCAGTGAGAATACGTTTGGCTACACCTTC. Its translation is CAISENTFGYTF.